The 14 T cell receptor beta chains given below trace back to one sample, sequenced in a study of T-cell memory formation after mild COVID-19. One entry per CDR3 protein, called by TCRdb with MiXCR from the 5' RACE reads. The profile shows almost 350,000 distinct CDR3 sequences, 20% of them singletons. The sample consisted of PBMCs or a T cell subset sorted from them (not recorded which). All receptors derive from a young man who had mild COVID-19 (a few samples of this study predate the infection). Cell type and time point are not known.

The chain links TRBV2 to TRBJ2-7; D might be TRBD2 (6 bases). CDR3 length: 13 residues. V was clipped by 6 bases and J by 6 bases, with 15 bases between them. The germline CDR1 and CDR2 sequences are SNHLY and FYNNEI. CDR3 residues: CASRSPLGGEQYF. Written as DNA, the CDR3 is TGTGCCAGCAGGTCTCCTTTGGGGGGCGAGCAGTACTTC. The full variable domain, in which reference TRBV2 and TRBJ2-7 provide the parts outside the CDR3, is EPEVTQTPSHQVTQMGQEVILRCVPISNHLYFYWYRQILGQKVEFLVSFYNNEISEKSEIFDDQFSVERPDGSNFTLKIRSTKLEDSAMYFCASRSPLGGEQYFGPGTRLTVT.

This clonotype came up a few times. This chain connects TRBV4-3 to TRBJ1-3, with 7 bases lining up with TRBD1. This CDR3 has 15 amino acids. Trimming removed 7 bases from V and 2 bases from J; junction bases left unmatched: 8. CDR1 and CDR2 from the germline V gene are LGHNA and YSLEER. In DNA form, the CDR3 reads TGCGCCAGCACCACGGACAGGAGTACTGGAAACACCATATATTTT. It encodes CASTTDRSTGNTIYF.

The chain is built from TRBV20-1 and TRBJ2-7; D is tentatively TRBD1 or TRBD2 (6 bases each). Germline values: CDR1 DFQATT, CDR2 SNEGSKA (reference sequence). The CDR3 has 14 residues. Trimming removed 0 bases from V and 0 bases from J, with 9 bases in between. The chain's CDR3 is CSARDGGPSYEQYV. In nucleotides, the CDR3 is TGCAGTGCTAGAGATGGGGGGCCCTCCTACGAGCAGTACGTC.

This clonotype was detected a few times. The CDR3 DNA reads TGTGCCAGCAGTTACTCAGGGCTAGCATACCCAGATACGCAGTATTTT. Residues: CASSYSGLAYPDTQYF. The chain uses TRBV6-5 and TRBJ2-3, with a possible D match to TRBD2 (5 bases). CDR3 length: 16 residues. CDR1 is MNHEY, CDR2 SVGAGI, per germline. V was cut by 0 bases and J by 4 bases, with 14 bases left in between.

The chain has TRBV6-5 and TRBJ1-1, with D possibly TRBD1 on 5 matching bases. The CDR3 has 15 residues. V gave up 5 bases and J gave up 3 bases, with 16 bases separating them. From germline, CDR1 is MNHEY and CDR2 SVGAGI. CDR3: CASSGHRGEYTEAFF. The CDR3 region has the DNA TGTGCCAGCAGTGGTCACAGAGGGGAGTACACTGAAGCTTTCTTT.

The chain's CDR3 is CASRVRENTEAFF. CDR3 coding DNA: TGTGCCAGCAGGGTCAGGGAGAACACTGAAGCTTTCTTT. V gene TRBV27 combines with J gene TRBJ1-1; TRBD1 is a possible D gene (5 bases). The germline gives CDR1 MNHEY, CDR2 SMNVEV (reference sequence). With 6 bases removed from V and 1 base from J, the gap between germline ends came to 9 bases. The CDR3 contains 13 residues.

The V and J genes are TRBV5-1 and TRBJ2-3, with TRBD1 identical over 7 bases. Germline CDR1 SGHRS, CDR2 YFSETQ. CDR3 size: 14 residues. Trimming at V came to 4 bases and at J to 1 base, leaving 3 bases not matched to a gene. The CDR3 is CASSGGQGTDTQYF. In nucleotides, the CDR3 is TGCGCCAGCAGCGGAGGACAGGGCACAGATACGCAGTATTTT.

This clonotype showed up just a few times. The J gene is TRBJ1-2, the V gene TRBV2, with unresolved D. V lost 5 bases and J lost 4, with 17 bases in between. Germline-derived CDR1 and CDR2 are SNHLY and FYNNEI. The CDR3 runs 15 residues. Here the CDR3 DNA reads TGTGCCAGCAGTTCTCCAGGATTTAAACTCTATGGCTACACCTTC. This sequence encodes CASSSPGFKLYGYTF.

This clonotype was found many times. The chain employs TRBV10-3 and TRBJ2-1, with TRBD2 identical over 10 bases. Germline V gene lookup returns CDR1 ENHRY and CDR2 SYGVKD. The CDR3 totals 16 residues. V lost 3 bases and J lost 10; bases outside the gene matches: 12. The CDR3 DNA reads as TGTGCCATCAGTGAACTCGAGCGGGGGGGCCGACGGGAGCAGTTCTTC. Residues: CAISELERGGRREQFF.

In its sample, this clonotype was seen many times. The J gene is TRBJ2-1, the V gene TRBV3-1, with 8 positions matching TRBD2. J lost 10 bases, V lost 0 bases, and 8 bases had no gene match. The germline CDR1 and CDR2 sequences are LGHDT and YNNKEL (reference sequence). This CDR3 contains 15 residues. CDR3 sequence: CASSQDAGGAPEQFF. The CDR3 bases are TGTGCCAGCAGCCAAGATGCCGGGGGGGCCCCCGAGCAGTTCTTC.

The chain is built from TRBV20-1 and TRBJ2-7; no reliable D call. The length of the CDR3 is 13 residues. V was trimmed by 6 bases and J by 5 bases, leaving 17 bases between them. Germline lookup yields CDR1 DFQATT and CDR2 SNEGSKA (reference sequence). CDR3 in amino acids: CSATEVGSHEQYV. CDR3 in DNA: TGCAGTGCAACTGAGGTTGGATCCCACGAGCAGTACGTC.

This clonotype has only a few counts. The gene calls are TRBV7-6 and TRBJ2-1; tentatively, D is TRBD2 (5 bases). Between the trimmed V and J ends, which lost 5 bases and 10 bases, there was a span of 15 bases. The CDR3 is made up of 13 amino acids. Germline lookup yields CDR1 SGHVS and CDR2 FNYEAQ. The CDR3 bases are TGTGCCAGCAGCGGAGGTCCCGCTAGGGAGCAGTTCTTC. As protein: CASSGGPAREQFF.

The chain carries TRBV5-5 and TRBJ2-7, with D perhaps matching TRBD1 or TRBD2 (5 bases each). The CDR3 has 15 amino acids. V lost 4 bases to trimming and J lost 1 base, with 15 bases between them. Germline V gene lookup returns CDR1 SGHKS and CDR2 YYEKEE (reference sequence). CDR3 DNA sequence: TGTGCCAGCAGCCCCCGGGACGTAGCTTCCTACGAGCAGTACGTC. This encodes CASSPRDVASYEQYV.

CDR3 in DNA: TGTGCCAGCAGCTTAGGTCGGACAGCTAGCTCTGGAAACACCATATATTTT. It encodes CASSLGRTASSGNTIYF. The chain links TRBV13 to TRBJ1-3; tentative D call: TRBD1 (6 bases). The germline V gene encodes CDR1 PRHDT and CDR2 FYEKMQ (reference sequence). With 0 bases removed from V and 0 bases from J, the gap between germline ends came to 12 bases. The CDR3 runs to 17 residues.